A single TCR beta chain is shown here with its context. This clone was seen a single time. What this receptor recognizes is not known. No quality values exist for individual bases; no much larger clone is one base distant. This sample was taken from a study of Ad26.COV2.S vaccination and SARS-CoV-2 variants (dated by TCRdb to the early 2020s). Background for the entire study: Vaccine-arm donors were drawn from COV1001, a multicentre, randomized, double-blind, placebo-controlled phase I-IIa trial of Ad26.COV2.S in healthy adults. Ad26.COV2.S was administered intramuscularly at a dose of 5x10^10 or 1x10^11 viral particles, either as one shot or as two shots given 56 days apart. Sequencing of the TCRbeta repertoire served to evaluate the specificity and breadth of SARS-CoV-2-reactive T cell receptors following Ad26.COV2.S vaccination. A total of 32 samples were included in the TCR-sequenced set, comprising roughly 19 Ad26.COV2.S vaccine recipients, 5 placebo recipients and 8 SARS-CoV-2 convalescent individuals. Trial participants were randomized into five groups of five: low-dose or high-dose Ad26.COV2.S given once or twice, or placebo on both occasions. Investigators did not know the trial group allocation while performing experiments and assessing outcomes.

The immunoSEQ Assay was the method used to sequence TCRbeta CDR3 regions. After extraction, genomic DNA underwent amplification by bias-controlled multiplex PCR, followed by high-throughput sequencing. In the authors' own workflow: To quantify the absolute abundance of each unique TCRbeta CDR3 region, sequences were collapsed and filtered. T cell fraction was estimated by normalizing TCRbeta template counts to usable DNA, which was measured by amplifying reference genes present in all nucleated cells. Repertoire TCRs were annotated as SARS-CoV-2-specific by exact matching of V gene, CDR3 amino acid sequence and J gene to a known reactive TCR set. The reference SARS-CoV-2 TCR set came from MIRA and was filtered for enrichment in COVID-19-positive ImmuneCODE repertoires, removing public or cross-reactive TCRs. Drawing on the MIRA antigens, annotated TCRs were analysed further at the level of specific ORF or position within ORF. Breadth was defined as the number of annotated unique rearrangements divided by the total number of unique productive rearrangements, and depth was defined as the summed frequency of the annotated unique rearrangements. Two-sided Wilcoxon rank-sum tests were applied when comparing TCR breadth between groups. Drawn from immuneACCESS, this table holds only the in-frame rearrangements with V and J called that TCRdb kept. Clones are partly lost; checked studies trace under half to an unresolved V gene and leave the rest unexplained. D and trimming were read from the DNA, whereas the V and J calls and clone size are those reported in that table. In this sample the table shows roughly 350,000 clones, around 86% of which occur a single time. The ten largest clones represent roughly 3.6% of the sample.

Findings and caveats that apply to the study as a whole: According to the authors, total T cell responses may have been underestimated by the TCR breadth and depth analyses. Spike-specific TCR breadth was higher in Ad26.COV2.S recipients than in placebo recipients (P = 0.0014). Substantial breadth of spike-specific CD8+ and CD4+ T cell responses was reported after vaccination. The study lacked the statistical power to compare responses across vaccine doses or regimens. Non-spike TCR breadth was comparable between vaccine and placebo recipients, consistent with the vaccine containing only spike.

The treatment or condition label corresponds to: approximately 18 received Ad26.COV2.S at low or high dose, single or two shots; about five received placebo; per-sample allocation not given. For vaccine and placebo recipients, the sequenced repertoires came from samples collected on day 63 after the first injection. In Cohort 1b, more than 20 adults aged 18-55 years were enrolled at a single site in Boston, USA, between 29 July and 7 August 2020. Ad26.COV2.S was a replication-incompetent adenovirus type 26 vector that expressed a prefusion-stabilized SARS-CoV-2 spike protein derived from the original Wuhan strain. Cut back by 2 bases and 5 bases, the V and J ends lie 7 bases apart. The CDR3 contains 12 residues, cysteine and phenylalanine counted. Only the CDR3 portion is preserved as DNA: 36 bases, with reading frame beginning at the first base. CDR1 is given as SEHNR and CDR2 as FQNEAQ, both from the germline V gene (reference sequence).

Recombination linked TRBV7-9 to TRBJ2-7; the D gene lacks a confident call. This sequence was found in a person between 18 and 59 years old who received the Ad26.COV2.S COVID-19 vaccine or a placebo. Sequencing was performed on peripheral blood, taken in a trial of Ad26.COV2.S vaccine versus placebo. Read as DNA, the sequence is TGTGCCAGCAGCTTAATGCTCGACGAGCAGTACTTC. The translation is CASSLMLDEQYF.